Detailed here is one TCR beta chain. The data were obtained in a study of T cell changes during pregnancy in multiple sclerosis. Germline V gives CDR1 SGHNT, CDR2 YYREEE (reference sequence). The germline V and J ends were trimmed by 0 bases and 7 bases, with 8 bases remaining between them. The CDR3 covers 13 residues. Sequenced by immunoSEQ multiplex PCR; TCRdb stores in-frame clones only, minus some. The sample yields approximately 53,000 clones, approximately 91% seen once. The sample here was CD4+ T cells from peripheral blood mononuclear cells, taken after pregnancy. V usage is TRBV5-4 and J usage is TRBJ1-3; tentative D call: TRBD1 (6 bases). This receptor was obtained from a female donor in good health, enrolled as a control in a pregnancy study. The CDR3: CASSLGQGNTIYF. The CDR3 nucleotides read TGTGCCAGCAGCTTGGGCCAGGGGAACACCATATATTTT.